Listed below are T cell receptor beta chains from one sample, sequenced in a study of radiotherapy plus CTLA-4 blockade in lung cancer. The data were produced by immunoSEQ multiplex PCR, yet TCRdb's version contains in-frame clones alone and is incomplete. The sample lists more than 40,000 clones; 65% to 70% were seen once. The specimen was peripheral blood, collected from a patient treated with radiotherapy plus ipilimumab. These receptors originate from a human donor with non-small cell lung cancer who had a partial response to radiotherapy plus ipilimumab. The CDR3 runs from the conserved cysteine through the conserved F or W. A D gene is named only where the DNA matches it firmly. Clone size is shown for a subset of rows, as once, few, many or a class of expanded clone.

TRBJ2-1 | . | TRBV19 | TRBD2 | TGTGCCAGTAGCCCTAGCCCCAGCGGGGGGTTAGAGCAGTTCTTC | CASSPSPSGGLEQFF
TRBJ1-1 | once | TRBV4-1 | . | TGCGCCAGCAGCCAAGATATCGGGGTGAGGGCCCGAATGAACACTGAAGCTTTCTTT | CASSQDIGVRARMNTEAFF
TRBJ1-1 | once | TRBV5-8 | . | TGTGCCAGCAGCTTGGCCTCTTACGGAGCTTTCTTT | CASSLASYGAFF
TRBJ1-4 | . | TRBV29-1 | . | TGCAGCGTTGCTTCCGACAGCTTAGAAAAACTGTTTTTT | CSVASDSLEKLFF
TRBJ1-1 | . | TRBV14 | TRBD1 | TGTGCCAGCAGCCAACAGGGGGCCCCGAACACTGAAGCTTTCTTT | CASSQQGAPNTEAFF
TRBJ2-4 | few | TRBV18 | TRBD2 | TGTGCCAGCTCCCCAACTAGCGGGAGGGGCAAAAACATTCAGTACTTC | CASSPTSGRGKNIQYF
TRBJ2-7 | . | TRBV11-2 | . | TGTGCCAGCAGCTATAGCTACGAGCAGTACTTC | CASSYSYEQYF
TRBJ2-1 | . | TRBV6-6 | TRBD2 | TGTGCCAGTGGACTAGCGGGGAAGGAGCAGTTCTTC | CASGLAGKEQFF
TRBJ2-7 | . | TRBV5-8 | TRBD2 | TGTGCCAGCAGCCCTGGACTAGCGGGGGGGTTTGGCTCCTACGAGCAGTACTTC | CASSPGLAGGFGSYEQYF
TRBJ2-5 | . | TRBV7-8 | TRBD1 | TGTGCCAGCAGCTTAGTAGGAGGGACAGGGAAGACCCAGTACTTC | CASSLVGGTGKTQYF
TRBJ2-7 | . | TRBV4-3 | . | TGCGCCAGCAGCCGCGCCAGGGGCTACGAGCAGTACTTC | CASSRARGYEQYF
TRBJ2-7 | few | TRBV6-5 | TRBD1 | TGTGCCAGCAATACACCGGGACAGGTCCACGAGCAGTACTTC | CASNTPGQVHEQYF
TRBJ2-7 | . | TRBV27 | . | TGTGCCAGCCGAATCGGTCCGCTCCCGCCCTACGAGCAGTACTTC | CASRIGPLPPYEQYF
TRBJ2-3 | . | TRBV4-1 | TRBD1 | TGCGCCAGCAGCCAAGAAGGGGGCCGGGGCACAGATACGCAGTATTTT | CASSQEGGRGTDTQYF
TRBJ1-1 | . | TRBV4-1 | TRBD1 | TGCGCCAGCAGCCTCGGACAGGGCGGGGACACTGAAGCTTTCTTT | CASSLGQGGDTEAFF
TRBJ2-5 | . | TRBV7-3 | TRBD1 | TGTGCCAGCAGCTTTGGACAGGGTCGGTCGGAGACCCAGTACTTC | CASSFGQGRSETQYF
TRBJ2-7 | . | TRBV7-2 | . | TGTGCCAGCAAGCCCGGGACTTCACGCTCCTACGAGCAGTACTTC | CASKPGTSRSYEQYF
TRBJ2-1 | few | TRBV19 | TRBD2 | TGTGCCAGTAGTCCGGGACTAAGCGGGGTATACAATGAGCAGTTCTTC | CASSPGLSGVYNEQFF
TRBJ2-7 | . | TRBV6-5 | . | TGTGCCAGCAGGACCATCACAGGGTTGGACGAGCAGTACTTC | CASRTITGLDEQYF
TRBJ2-1 | few | TRBV9 | TRBD2 | TGTGCCAGCAGCACCCCGTTGGTAGCGGGAGGGTATGAGCAGTTCTTC | CASSTPLVAGGYEQFF
TRBJ1-5 | . | TRBV2 | . | TGTGCCAGCGCCCAGGTTGAGGGAGGGTATAGCAATCAGCCCCAGCATTTT | CASAQVEGGYSNQPQHF
TRBJ1-4 | . | TRBV18 | TRBD1 | TGTGCCAGCTCACAACGGACAGGGGGCGCCGAAAAACTGTTTTTT | CASSQRTGGAEKLFF
TRBJ1-1 | . | TRBV6-1 | . | TGTGCCAGCAGGGAGGGATATATGAACACTGAAGCTTTCTTT | CASREGYMNTEAFF
TRBJ2-5 | few | TRBV19 | TRBD2 | TGTGCCAGTAGTCCTAGCGGGGGAGGGGCCCAGTACTTC | CASSPSGGGAQYF
TRBJ1-2 | few | TRBV6-1 | . | TGTGCCAGCGGGGTCCAGGGTAAAGTCGGCTACACCTTC | CASGVQGKVGYTF
TRBJ2-5 | . | TRBV5-6 | . | TGTGCCAGCAGCTTGGAGGGGGAGGGGCAAGAGACCCAGTACTTC | CASSLEGEGQETQYF
TRBJ1-1 | . | TRBV6-5 | . | TGTGCCAGCAGTCCACTCAGGGGAGTAAACACTGAAGCTTTCTTT | CASSPLRGVNTEAFF
TRBJ2-3 | . | TRBV19 | TRBD2 | TGTGCCAGTAGTATCACGTTTGGACCTAGCGGGAGGAACACAGATACGCAGTATTTT | CASSITFGPSGRNTDTQYF
TRBJ1-6 | . | TRBV7-2 | TRBD1 | TGTGCCAGCAGCTCGGACAGGGGTTCACCCCTCCACTTT | CASSSDRGSPLHF